The 3 T cell receptor beta chains listed next were all sequenced from one sample in a study of shared clonotypes between healthy human individuals. This table comes from immunoSEQ multiplex PCR, and its TCRdb copy is limited to in-frame clones, with some not included. The table includes about 660,000 clones, over 65% detected once. Sequencing was done on a sample of memory CD4+ T cells sorted from blood. Subset given: CD45RA-negative fraction. The receptors originated from a woman aged 30 to 39 in good health.

This clone is a singleton in its sample. Here the CDR3 reads CASWDRANTEAFF. For the CDR3, the DNA is TGTGCCAGTTGGGACAGAGCCAACACTGAAGCTTTCTTT. The V and J genes are TRBV28 and TRBJ1-1, with 7 bases that match TRBD1. CDR1 and CDR2 from the germline V gene are MDHEN and SYDVKM. The CDR3 spans 13 residues. V gave up 9 bases and J gave up 2 bases; unmatched junction bases: 6.

The V call is TRBV10-3, the J call TRBJ1-2; 7 bases line up with TRBD1. The CDR3 contains 14 residues. Germline loops: CDR1 ENHRY, CDR2 SYGVKD. Trimming cost V 7 bases and J 4 bases; bases outside gene matches: 9. CDR3 DNA: TGTGCCATCACCCAGGCGACAGGGCGCTATGGCTACACCTTC. Residues: CAITQATGRYGYTF.

The rearrangement joins TRBV18 to TRBJ2-5; 7 bases agree with TRBD1. Germline V CDR1 and CDR2: KGHSH, LQKENI. Trimming removed 4 bases from V and 0 bases from J; junction bases left unmatched: 2. The CDR3 spans 14 residues. CDR3 amino acids: CASSQTGYQETQYF. The CDR3 region has the DNA TGTGCCAGCTCACAGACAGGGTACCAAGAGACCCAGTACTTC.